The 32 T cell receptor beta chains in this list originate from one sample, sequenced in a study of blood T cell repertoires in COVID-19. Some clones are missing from TCRdb's copy, which holds only in-frame ones; the method was immunoSEQ multiplex PCR. This repertoire shows roughly 150,000 clones, roughly 85% found once; its top ten account for 15% to 20%. The source material was PBMCs or T cells enriched from blood (not recorded which). These receptor sequences come from a woman between 70 and 85 years old in a cohort exposed to, infected with or recovered from COVID-19 (not recorded which).

V usage is TRBV28 and J usage is TRBJ2-1, with 10 positions matching TRBD2. The CDR3 is made up of 17 amino acids. The V segment lost 5 bases and the J segment 3 bases; nucleotides outside the gene matches: 10. Germline-derived CDR1 and CDR2 are MDHEN and SYDVKM. CDR3 residues: CASSLPLWTSGYNEQFF. CDR3 coding DNA: TGTGCCAGCAGTCTCCCCCTTTGGACTAGCGGCTACAATGAGCAGTTCTTC. Using reference TRBV28 and TRBJ2-1 for the parts outside the CDR3, the full variable domain is DVKVTQSSRYLVKRTGEKVFLECVQDMDHENMFWYRQDPGLGLRLIYFSYDVKMKEKGDIPEGYSVSREKKERFSLILESASTNQTSMYLCASSLPLWTSGYNEQFFGPGTRLTVL.

V and J are TRBV25-1 and TRBJ2-5; D call uncertain. Deletions cut 7 bases from V and 5 bases from J, with 11 bases between. The CDR3 runs 12 residues. The germline V gene encodes CDR1 MGHDK and CDR2 SYGVNS. Written as DNA, the CDR3 is TGTGCCAGCACTTCCACGGGTGAGACCCAGTACTTC. Its translation: CASTSTGETQYF. Looking up the rest from reference TRBV25-1 and TRBJ2-5 gives the full variable domain: EADIYQTPRYLVIGTGKKITLECSQTMGHDKMYWYQQDPGMELHLIHYSYGVNSTEKGDLSSESTVSRIRTEHFPLTLESARPSHTSQYLCASTSTGETQYFGPGTRLLVL.

This clone has a handful of counts. The chain joins TRBV7-3 to TRBJ2-1; the match to TRBD2 covers 14 bases. The ends lost 7 bases at V and 8 bases at J; junction bases unmatched: 13. There are 17 residues in the CDR3. CDR1 is SGHTA, CDR2 FQGTGA, per germline. CDR3: CASTQQGLAGARDEQFF. The CDR3 region has the DNA TGTGCCAGCACTCAACAGGGACTAGCGGGAGCTCGGGATGAGCAGTTCTTC.

The genes are TRBV28 and TRBJ1-4, with 9 bases lining up with TRBD1. CDR3 length: 15 residues. Trimming cost V 6 bases and J 7 bases; bases outside gene matches: 9. CDR1 MDHEN and CDR2 SYDVKM come from the germline V gene. In DNA form, the CDR3 reads TGTGCCAGCAGCCCCGGGACAGGGAGCCCTGAAAAACTGTTTTTT. Its protein product is CASSPGTGSPEKLFF.

This clone occurred a few times. The chain uses TRBV28 and TRBJ2-5, with TRBD2 as a possible D gene (6 bases). The germline gives CDR1 MDHEN, CDR2 SYDVKM. V was shortened by 5 bases and J by 7 bases, with 20 bases between the two germline ends. This CDR3 is 15 amino acids long. CDR3 amino acids: CASSGNRRVGGTQYF. The CDR3 DNA reads as TGTGCCAGCAGTGGGAACCGTCGAGTGGGGGGGACCCAGTACTTC.

The rearrangement links TRBV28 to TRBJ1-5; no clear D gene. This CDR3 contains 14 residues. The V gene's germline CDR1 is MDHEN and CDR2 SYDVKM. Deletions cut 5 bases from V and 6 bases from J, with 14 bases between. CDR3 loop: CASSETLSGQPQHF. Written as DNA, the CDR3 is TGTGCCAGCAGTGAAACTTTGAGTGGTCAGCCCCAGCATTTT.

The chain carries TRBV4-3 and TRBJ1-4; D gene ambiguous. Germline V gene data show CDR1 as LGHNA and CDR2 as YSLEER. Trimming took 0 bases from V and 10 from J, leaving 18 bases between them. The CDR3 has 16 amino acids. The CDR3 DNA reads as TGCGCCAGCAGCCAAGAATATGGCAGCCCGGGTGGAAAACTGTTTTTT. Encoded protein: CASSQEYGSPGGKLFF.

The CDR3 DNA is TGTGCCAGCAGCCAGGGGGAGAATCAGCCCCAGCATTTT. This sequence encodes CASSQGENQPQHF. V and J are TRBV2 and TRBJ1-5; 7 bases agree with TRBD1. CDR1 and CDR2 from the germline V gene are SNHLY and FYNNEI. The ends lost 6 bases at V and 4 bases at J; junction bases unmatched: 3. This CDR3 has 13 residues.

This clone was counted between two and nine times. This chain joins TRBV18 and TRBJ2-3, with D unclear. Between the trimmed V and J ends, which lost 7 bases and 4 bases, there was a span of 15 bases. From germline, CDR1 is KGHSH and CDR2 LQKENI. This CDR3 spans 14 amino acids. The CDR3 nucleotides are TGTGCCAGCTTAATCTACGCATCCCCAGATACGCAGTATTTT. It yields the protein CASLIYASPDTQYF.

The V gene is TRBV10-3, the J gene TRBJ1-2; D is ambiguous. The CDR3 is made up of 12 amino acids. The V gene lost 0 bases and the J gene lost 8 bases, with 7 bases spanning the gap. CDR1 is ENHRY, CDR2 SYGVKD, per germline. The CDR3 reads CAISESKPGYTF. DNA for the CDR3: TGTGCCATCAGTGAGTCTAAGCCAGGCTACACCTTC.

Points on this clone: At one boundary the junction diverges from the germline segment, which might be a read error. This CDR3 is also generated by other DNA sequences in the sample. This chain joins TRBV4-1 and TRBJ2-7; TRBD2 matches 10 bases. This CDR3 has 18 amino acids. Germline CDR1 MGHRA, CDR2 YSYEKL. CDR3 sequence (DNA): TGCGCTAGCAGTCCCTCCCAGACTAGCGGGTATCTTTGGTACGAGCAGTACTTC. Protein product: CASSPSQTSGYLWYEQYF.

The chain has TRBV5-1 and TRBJ2-5; D is possibly TRBD2 (6 bases). CDR3 length: 14 amino acids. The V end lost 4 bases, the J end lost 4 bases, and 14 bases lay between the germline ends. Germline values: CDR1 SGHRS, CDR2 YFSETQ. The CDR3 spells CASSLMTSLETQYF. The CDR3 nucleotides read TGCGCCAGCAGCCTTATGACTAGTCTAGAGACCCAGTACTTC.

This rearrangement joins TRBV5-1 to TRBJ2-1; weak D call: TRBD1 (7 bases). Per the germline V gene, CDR1 is SGHRS and CDR2 is YFSETQ. With 4 bases removed from V and 0 bases from J, the gap between germline ends came to 17 bases. The CDR3 covers 17 residues. The CDR3 here is CASSLAGQTSSYNEQFF. Here the CDR3 DNA reads TGCGCCAGCAGCCTGGCGGGACAGACGAGCTCCTACAATGAGCAGTTCTTC.

This clone appeared a few times. One junction end disagrees with the germline gene, perhaps due to a read error. V gene TRBV12-3 or TRBV12-4 combines with J gene TRBJ1-2; the D is unclear. The CDR3 has 13 residues. CDR3 amino acids: CASSNDGGYGFTF. The CDR3 DNA sequence: TGTGCCAGCAGTAATGACGGAGGGTATGGCTTCACCTTC.

The chain uses TRBV10-1 and TRBJ2-1, with D possibly matching TRBD2 (6 bases). This CDR3 has 16 residues. The germline V and J ends were trimmed by 4 bases and 5 bases, with 18 bases remaining between them. CDR1 and CDR2 (germline): WNHNN, SYGVQD (reference sequence). The CDR3 bases are TGCGCCAGCAGTGCGGCCTCAGGGACTGGAAACAATGAGCAGTTCTTC. This gives the protein CASSAASGTGNNEQFF.

This chain uses TRBV5-1 with TRBJ1-2, with no clear D. CDR3 length: 16 residues. The germline V and J ends were trimmed by 4 bases and 1 base, with 17 bases remaining between them. CDR1 and CDR2 from the germline V gene are SGHRS and YFSETQ. CDR3 region: CASSPEVGRINYGYTF. The CDR3 DNA reads TGCGCCAGCAGCCCGGAGGTGGGGAGGATTAACTATGGCTACACCTTC. Using reference TRBV5-1 and TRBJ1-2 for the parts outside the CDR3, the full variable domain is KAGVTQTPRYLIKTRGQQVTLSCSPISGHRSVSWYQQTPGQGLQFLFEYFSETQRNKGNFPGRFSGRQFSNSRSEMNVSTLELGDSALYLCASSPEVGRINYGYTFGSGTRLTVV.

This clone has a handful of counts. V usage is TRBV5-6 and J usage is TRBJ1-4, with a weak D call TRBD1 (5 bases). The V gene's germline CDR1 is SGHDT and CDR2 YYEEEE. This CDR3 has 14 residues. V was clipped by 6 bases and J by 5 bases, with 14 bases between them. CDR3 DNA sequence: TGTGCCAGCAACTGGGGGGGAACGAATGAAAAACTGTTTTTT. Translation: CASNWGGTNEKLFF.

The J gene is TRBJ2-3, the V gene TRBV7-3; 10 bases line up with TRBD1. The length of the CDR3 is 14 residues. The V gene end was trimmed by 2 bases and the J gene end by 5 bases; junction bases not matched to a gene: 1. Germline lookup yields CDR1 SGHTA and CDR2 FQGTGA. CDR3 nucleotide sequence: TGTGCCAGCAGCTTAGGGACAGGGGAAGATACGCAGTATTTT. Protein product: CASSLGTGEDTQYF.

The rearrangement joins TRBV5-5 to TRBJ2-2; TRBD2 matches at 8 bases. This CDR3 contains 17 residues. The V gene's germline CDR1 is SGHKS and CDR2 YYEKEE (reference sequence). V was clipped by 4 bases and J by 0 bases; unmatched bases: 8. CDR3 region: CASSRWGSGANTGELFF. As DNA, the CDR3 is TGTGCCAGCAGCCGGTGGGGTAGCGGGGCGAACACCGGGGAGCTGTTTTTT.

The chain joins TRBV28 to TRBJ2-3; 9 bases line up with TRBD1. From germline, CDR1 is MDHEN and CDR2 SYDVKM. This CDR3 spans 16 amino acids. The V and J ends lost 5 bases and 4 bases, in that order; junction bases with no gene match: 10. The CDR3 sequence: CASSPTLGTGPDTQYF. CDR3 bases: TGTGCCAGCAGTCCAACACTCGGGACAGGGCCAGATACGCAGTATTTT.

Written as DNA, the CDR3 is TGTGCCAGCAGCTTAGACGAGACAGCGTCATTCTCTGGAAACACCATATATTTT. Its protein is CASSLDETASFSGNTIYF. The J gene is TRBJ1-3, the V gene TRBV7-4; D might be TRBD1 (5 bases). The V and J ends lost 1 base and 0 bases respectively, with 16 bases between them. This CDR3 region has 18 residues. Germline V gives CDR1 SGHVT, CDR2 SQSDAQ. Filled out from reference TRBV7-4 and TRBJ1-3, the complete variable domain reads GAGVSQSPRYKVAKRGRDVALRCDSISGHVTLYWYRQTLGQGSEVLTYSQSDAQRDKSGRPSGRFSAERPERSVSTLKIQRTEQGDSAVYLCASSLDETASFSGNTIYFGEGSWLTVV.

This rearrangement joins TRBV28 to TRBJ1-1; 7 nucleotides align to TRBD1. CDR3 length: 15 amino acids. CDR1 and CDR2 (germline): MDHEN, SYDVKM. V was clipped by 6 bases and J by 5 bases; unmatched bases: 12. The CDR3 reads CASSTPATGKTEAFF. Written as DNA, the CDR3 is TGTGCCAGCAGCACCCCCGCGACAGGGAAAACTGAAGCTTTCTTT.

This chain connects TRBV5-1 to TRBJ2-1, with 9 bases matching TRBD1. The J segment lost 3 bases and the V segment lost 5 bases, leaving 9 bases of the junction unmatched. CDR3 size: 16 residues. Germline V lookup: CDR1 SGHRS, CDR2 YFSETQ. CDR3 in amino acids: CASRPTGGSYYNEQFF. The CDR3 DNA is TGCGCCAGCAGACCTACAGGGGGCTCATACTACAATGAGCAGTTCTTC.

This chain connects TRBV11-3 to TRBJ1-3; weak D call: TRBD1 (5 bases). Trimming removed 0 bases from V and 0 bases from J, with 9 bases in between. The CDR3 covers 16 residues. Per the germline V gene, CDR1 is SGHNT and CDR2 is YENEEA. CDR3 region: CASSLDRGDSGNTIYF. The CDR3 DNA is TGTGCCAGCAGCTTAGATCGGGGGGACTCTGGAAACACCATATATTTT.

This clone appeared a few times. This chain joins TRBV28 and TRBJ2-7; 9 bases agree with TRBD2. CDR3 length: 15 amino acids. J was trimmed by 2 bases and V by 6 bases; bases with no gene match: 8. Germline values: CDR1 MDHEN, CDR2 SYDVKM. For the CDR3, the DNA is TGTGCCAGCAGATCATTAGCGGGAGCGACCTACGAGCAGTACTTC. Its protein product is CASRSLAGATYEQYF.

The V call is TRBV2, the J call TRBJ2-3; tentative D call: TRBD1 (5 bases). V lost 2 bases and J 3 bases, leaving 12 bases between the germline ends. Germline V gives CDR1 SNHLY, CDR2 FYNNEI. CDR3 length equals 15 residues. CDR3 loop: CASSEPARVTDTQYF. In DNA, the CDR3 is TGTGCCAGCAGTGAACCCGCCAGGGTGACAGATACGCAGTATTTT.

The chain links TRBV27 to TRBJ2-5; TRBD1 aligns across 10 bases. J lost 4 bases, V lost 3 bases, and 5 bases had no gene match. Germline V gene data show CDR1 as MNHEY and CDR2 as SMNVEV (reference sequence). The CDR3 extends over 15 amino acids. The DNA for the CDR3 is TGTGCCAGCAGTTTTTCGGGACAGGGGCGAGAGACCCAGTACTTC. Amino acid sequence: CASSFSGQGRETQYF.

The rearrangement joins TRBV6-5 to TRBJ2-4; no reliable D call. Germline V lookup: CDR1 MNHEY, CDR2 SVGAGI. With 6 bases removed from V and 10 bases from J, the gap between germline ends came to 16 bases. The CDR3 sequence is 13 residues long. CDR3 in amino acids: CASSNERHDIQYF. The CDR3 nucleotides read TGTGCCAGCAGCAACGAAAGACACGATATTCAGTACTTC.

V gene TRBV24-1 combines with J gene TRBJ1-2, with 12 bases aligning to TRBD1. The germline V gene encodes CDR1 KGHDR and CDR2 SFDVKD. V shed 4 bases, J shed 8 bases, and the junction held 7 bases outside the gene matches. The CDR3 covers 15 residues. The CDR3 DNA follows: TGTGCCACCAGTGACCCGGGACAGGGGGCGAGAGGCTACACCTTC. Amino acid sequence: CATSDPGQGARGYTF.

This clone was counted a single time. The J gene is TRBJ2-3, the V gene TRBV5-1; no definite D call. Deletions cut 0 bases from V and 1 base from J, with 6 bases between. In germline, CDR1 is SGHRS, CDR2 YFSETQ. This CDR3 region has 14 residues. The CDR3 DNA sequence: TGCGCCAGCAGCTTGGCCGCGGGCACAGATACGCAGTATTTT. Translated, it gives CASSLAAGTDTQYF.

The sample holds one count of this clone. The chain joins TRBV24-1 to TRBJ2-7, with unresolved D. The CDR3 sequence is 12 residues long. CDR1 is KGHDR and CDR2 is SFDVKD in the germline V gene. Trimming removed 6 bases from V and 1 base from J, with 6 bases in between. Here the CDR3 reads CATSPGSYEQYF. CDR3 in DNA: TGTGCCACCAGTCCCGGGTCCTACGAGCAGTACTTC.

This chain uses TRBV2 with TRBJ1-1; 7 nucleotides match TRBD1. This CDR3 is built from 15 residues. V shed 5 bases and J 0 bases; nucleotides not matched to a gene: 6. Germline lookup yields CDR1 SNHLY and CDR2 FYNNEI. CDR3 in amino acids: CASSLDRAMNTEAFF. CDR3 coding DNA: TGTGCCAGCAGTCTAGACAGGGCAATGAACACTGAAGCTTTCTTT.